These 5 T cell receptor beta chains originate from one sample sequenced in a study of cytomegalovirus exposure and HLA in healthy donors. The PCR was carried out with 60 Vbeta primers and 13 Jbeta primers. Clones were read by immunoSEQ multiplex PCR, and TCRdb kept only the in-frame ones, dropping some. The sample holds over 75,000 clones, 67% seen once. Sequencing input: PBMCs. All receptors come from a man between 25 and 39 years old in good health and CMV-seronegative.

This clone came up once. The chain couples TRBV27 to TRBJ2-3; 9 positions agree with TRBD2. This CDR3 is built from 16 residues. CDR1 and CDR2 (germline): MNHEY, SMNVEV (reference sequence). J lost 1 base, V lost 2 bases, and 4 bases had no gene match. CDR3 in DNA: TGTGCCAGCAGTTTAGCGGAGCGGGAGGGCACAGATACGCAGTATTTT. Translated, it gives CASSLAEREGTDTQYF.

The chain employs TRBV11-2 and TRBJ2-7; maybe TRBD2 (5 bases). CDR3 size: 14 residues. V lost 3 bases, J lost 2 bases, and 11 bases lay in between. Germline CDR1 SGHAT, CDR2 FQNNGV. CDR3 sequence reads: CASSFGGPAYEQYF. The DNA of the CDR3 is TGTGCCAGCAGCTTCGGCGGGCCAGCCTACGAGCAGTACTTC.

This sequence joins TRBV27 and TRBJ1-1, with D uncertain. This CDR3 has 14 residues. Trimming pared 8 bases from V and 4 bases from J, leaving 17 bases between. Germline CDR1 is MNHEY and CDR2 is SMNVEV (reference sequence). For the CDR3, the DNA is TGTGCCAGCTCCTTCGGGGAGGGTGGCACTGAAGCTTTCTTT. Its translation: CASSFGEGGTEAFF.

The chain employs TRBV30 and TRBJ2-5, with 16 bases matching TRBD2. The CDR3 sequence is 18 residues long. CDR1 is GTSNPN and CDR2 is SVGIG in the germline V gene (reference sequence). V lost 0 bases and J lost 1; bases outside the gene matches: 5. CDR3 sequence (DNA): TGTGCCTGGAGTGTGGGGACTAGCGGGGGGGGCGTCCAAGAGACCCAGTACTTC. Its protein product is CAWSVGTSGGGVQETQYF.

The V gene is TRBV6-1, the J gene TRBJ2-7, with 7 positions matching TRBD1. V gave up 2 bases and J gave up 3 bases; unmatched junction bases: 7. CDR1 MNHNS and CDR2 SASEGT come from the germline V gene. This CDR3 region has 15 residues. The CDR3 nucleotides are TGTGCCAGCAGTGAAAGGGGGCCGAAATACTACGAGCAGTACTTC. Protein sequence: CASSERGPKYYEQYF.